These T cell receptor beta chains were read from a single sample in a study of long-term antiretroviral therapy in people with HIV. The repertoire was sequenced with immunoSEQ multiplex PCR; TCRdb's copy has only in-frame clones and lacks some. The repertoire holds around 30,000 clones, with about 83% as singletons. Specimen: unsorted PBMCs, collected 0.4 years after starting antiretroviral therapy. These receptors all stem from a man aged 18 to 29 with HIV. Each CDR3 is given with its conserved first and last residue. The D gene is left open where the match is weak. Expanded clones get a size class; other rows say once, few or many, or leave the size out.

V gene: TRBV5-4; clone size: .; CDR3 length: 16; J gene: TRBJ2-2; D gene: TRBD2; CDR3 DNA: TGTGCCAGCAGCGCATCCGGGACTAGCGGAACCGGGGAGCTGTTTTTT; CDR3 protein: CASSASGTSGTGELFF
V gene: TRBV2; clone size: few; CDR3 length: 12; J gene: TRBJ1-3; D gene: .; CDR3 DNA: TGTGCCAGCACAGGGATTGGAAACACCATATATTTT; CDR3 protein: CASTGIGNTIYF
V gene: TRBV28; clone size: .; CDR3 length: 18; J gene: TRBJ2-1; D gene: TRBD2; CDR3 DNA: TGTGCCAGCAGTGCCCTAGCGGGAGGAGGCGCGGCGGGGAATGAGCAGTTCTTC; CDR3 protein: CASSALAGGGAAGNEQFF
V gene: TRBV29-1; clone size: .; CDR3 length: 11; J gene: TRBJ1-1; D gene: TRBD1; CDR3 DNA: TGCAGCGTTGGACAGGGCCCTGAAGCTTTCTTT; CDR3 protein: CSVGQGPEAFF
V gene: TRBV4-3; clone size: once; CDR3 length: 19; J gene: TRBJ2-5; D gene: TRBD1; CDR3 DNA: TGCGCCAGCAGCCAAGATCTGACAGGGGGCCTGTTCGGTCGAGAGACCCAGTACTTC; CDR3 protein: CASSQDLTGGLFGRETQYF
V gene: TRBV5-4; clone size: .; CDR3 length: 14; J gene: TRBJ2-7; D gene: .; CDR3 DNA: TGTGCCAGCAGCTTTGGCCCGGGAACCTACGAGCAGTACTTC; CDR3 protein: CASSFGPGTYEQYF
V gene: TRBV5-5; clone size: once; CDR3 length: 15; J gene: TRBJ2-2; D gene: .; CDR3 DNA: TGTGCCAGCAGCTTGGTCCGTAGAGGCACCGGGGAGCTGTTTTTT; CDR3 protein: CASSLVRRGTGELFF
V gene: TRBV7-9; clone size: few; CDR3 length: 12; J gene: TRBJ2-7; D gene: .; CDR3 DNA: TGTGCCAGCAGCGCGGGACCTTACGAGCAGTACTTC; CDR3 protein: CASSAGPYEQYF
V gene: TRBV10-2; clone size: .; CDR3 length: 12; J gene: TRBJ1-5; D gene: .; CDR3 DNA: TGCGCCAGCAGTGATAGCAATCAGCCCCAGCATTTT; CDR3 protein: CASSDSNQPQHF
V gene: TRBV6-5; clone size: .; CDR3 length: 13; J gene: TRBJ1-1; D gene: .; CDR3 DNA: TGTGCCAGCAGTTACTCCCGGGCCACTGAAGCTTTCTTT; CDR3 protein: CASSYSRATEAFF
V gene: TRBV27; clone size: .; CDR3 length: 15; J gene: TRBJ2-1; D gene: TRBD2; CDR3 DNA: TGTGCCAGCAGTTTATTTAGCGGGCGAGGGAATGAGCAGTTCTTC; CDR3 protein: CASSLFSGRGNEQFF
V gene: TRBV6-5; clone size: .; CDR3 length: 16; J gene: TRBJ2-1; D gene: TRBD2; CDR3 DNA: TGTGCCAGCAGTTACTCAAGGACTAGATCCCTCTTCGAGCAGTTCTTC; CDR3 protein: CASSYSRTRSLFEQFF
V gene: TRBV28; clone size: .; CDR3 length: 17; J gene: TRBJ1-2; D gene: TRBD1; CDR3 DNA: TGTGCCAGCACCGGCCGGGACAGGGGCCCCCTGTTTGATGGCTACACCTTC; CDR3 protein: CASTGRDRGPLFDGYTF
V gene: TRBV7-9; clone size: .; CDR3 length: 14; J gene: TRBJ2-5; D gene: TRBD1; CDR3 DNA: TGTGCCAGCAGCTTAGCCCGGGACAGAGAGACCCAGTACTTC; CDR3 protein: CASSLARDRETQYF
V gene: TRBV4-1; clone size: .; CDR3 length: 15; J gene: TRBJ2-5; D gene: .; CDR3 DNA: TGCGCCAGCAGCCAAGATGACACAGCCGAGGAGACCCAGTACTTC; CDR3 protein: CASSQDDTAEETQYF
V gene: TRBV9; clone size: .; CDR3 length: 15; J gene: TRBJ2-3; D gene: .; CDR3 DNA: TGTGCCAGCAGCGAGACGGGACGGCTCACAGATACGCAGTATTTT; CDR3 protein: CASSETGRLTDTQYF
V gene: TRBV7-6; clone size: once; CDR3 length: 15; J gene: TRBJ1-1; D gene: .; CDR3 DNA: TGTGCCAGCAGCGCCAGCGGGACGGTGAACACTGAAGCTTTCTTT; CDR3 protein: CASSASGTVNTEAFF